The 5 T cell receptor beta chains reported below all come from one sample, sequenced in a study of blood T cell repertoires in COVID-19. The table came from immunoSEQ multiplex PCR; TCRdb's copy has only in-frame clones and leaves some out. Of roughly 320,000 clones in the sample, 90% were seen once. Source material: PBMCs or T cells enriched from blood (not recorded which). The receptors here all came from a woman between 25 and 40 years old who had been exposed to COVID-19.

This clone appeared a single time. The chain couples TRBV19 to TRBJ2-7; 10 bases map to TRBD1. Germline trimming cut 6 bases from V and 0 bases from J; bases unmatched to any gene: 5. Germline lookup yields CDR1 LNHDA and CDR2 SQIVND (reference sequence). This CDR3 has 15 amino acids. CDR3 protein: CASRPDRGRSYEQYF. CDR3 coding DNA: TGTGCCAGTAGGCCAGACAGGGGGCGCTCCTACGAGCAGTACTTC.

V gene TRBV18 combines with J gene TRBJ1-6; TRBD1 matches 9 bases. The CDR3 consists of 14 residues. Germline V CDR1 and CDR2: KGHSH, LQKENI. Losses at the gene ends were 2 bases for V and 11 bases for J; bases not matched to a gene: 4. Written as DNA, the CDR3 is TGTGCCAGCTCACCAATGGACAGGGGTGCACCCCTCCACTTT. This gives the protein CASSPMDRGAPLHF.

This clone turned up a few times. V gene TRBV2 combines with J gene TRBJ2-7, with D possibly TRBD1 on 5 matching bases. The V and J ends lost 6 bases and 0 bases respectively, with 9 bases between them. Germline values: CDR1 SNHLY, CDR2 FYNNEI. This CDR3 is 13 amino acids long. The CDR3 bases are TGTGCCAGCAGGACAGTAAGCTCCTACGAGCAGTACTTC. It is translated as CASRTVSSYEQYF.

This clone turned up a few times. The V and J genes are TRBV3-1 (or the pseudogene TRBV3-2) and TRBJ1-1, with D possibly TRBD1 on 6 matching bases. The V and J ends lost 6 bases and 3 bases respectively, with 17 bases between them. CDR3 length: 15 amino acids. Germline V gene sequence: CDR1 LGHDT, CDR2 YNNKEL (reference sequence). CDR3 amino acids: CASRMGGAFYTEAFF. Here the CDR3 DNA reads TGTGCCAGCAGGATGGGGGGGGCATTTTACACTGAAGCTTTCTTT.

The V call is TRBV2, the J call TRBJ1-3, with 7 bases that match TRBD1. The CDR3 covers 14 residues. Germline CDR1 is SNHLY and CDR2 is FYNNEI. V was clipped by 9 bases and J by 7 bases; unmatched bases: 12. The CDR3 reads CASKRGQGANTIYF. DNA for the CDR3: TGTGCCAGTAAAAGGGGGCAGGGAGCCAACACCATATATTTT.